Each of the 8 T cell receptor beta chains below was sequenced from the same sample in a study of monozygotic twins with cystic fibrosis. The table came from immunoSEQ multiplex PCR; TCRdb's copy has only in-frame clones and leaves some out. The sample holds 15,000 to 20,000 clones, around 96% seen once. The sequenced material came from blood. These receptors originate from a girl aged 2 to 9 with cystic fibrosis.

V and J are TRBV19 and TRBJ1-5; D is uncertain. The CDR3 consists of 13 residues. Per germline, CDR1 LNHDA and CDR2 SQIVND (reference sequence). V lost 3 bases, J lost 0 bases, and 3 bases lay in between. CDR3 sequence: CASSMNSNQPQHF. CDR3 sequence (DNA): TGTGCCAGTAGTATGAATAGCAATCAGCCCCAGCATTTT.

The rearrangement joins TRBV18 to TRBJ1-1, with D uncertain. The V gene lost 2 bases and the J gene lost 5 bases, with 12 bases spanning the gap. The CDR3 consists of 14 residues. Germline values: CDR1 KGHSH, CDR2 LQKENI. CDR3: CASSPTTGETEAFF. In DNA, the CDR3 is TGTGCCAGCTCACCAACGACTGGGGAAACTGAAGCTTTCTTT.

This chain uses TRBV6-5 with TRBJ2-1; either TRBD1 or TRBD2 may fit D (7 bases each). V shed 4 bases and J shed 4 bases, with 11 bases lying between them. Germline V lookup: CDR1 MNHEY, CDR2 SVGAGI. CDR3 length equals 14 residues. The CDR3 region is CASSWGGQYNEQFF. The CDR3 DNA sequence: TGTGCCAGCAGTTGGGGGGGACAGTACAATGAGCAGTTCTTC.

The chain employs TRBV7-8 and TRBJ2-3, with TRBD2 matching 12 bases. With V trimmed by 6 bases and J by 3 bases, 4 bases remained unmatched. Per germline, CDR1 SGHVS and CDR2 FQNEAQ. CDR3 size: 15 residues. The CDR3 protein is CASRTLAGGTDTQYF. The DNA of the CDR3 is TGTGCCAGCAGAACACTAGCGGGGGGTACAGATACGCAGTATTTT.

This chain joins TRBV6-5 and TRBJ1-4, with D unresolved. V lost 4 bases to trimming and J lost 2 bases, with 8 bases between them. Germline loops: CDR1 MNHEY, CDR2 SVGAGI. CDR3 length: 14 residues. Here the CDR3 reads CASSFGRTNEKLFF. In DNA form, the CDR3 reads TGTGCCAGCAGTTTTGGACGGACTAATGAAAAACTGTTTTTT.

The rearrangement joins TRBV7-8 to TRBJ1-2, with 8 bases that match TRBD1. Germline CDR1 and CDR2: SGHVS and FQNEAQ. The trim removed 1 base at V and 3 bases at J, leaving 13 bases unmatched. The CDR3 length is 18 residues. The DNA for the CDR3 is TGTGCCAGCAGCTTAGTTTTTCCAGGGGGCGAGCTTGACTATGGCTACACCTTC. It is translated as CASSLVFPGGELDYGYTF. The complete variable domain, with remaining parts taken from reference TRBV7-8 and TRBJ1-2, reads GAGVSQSPRYKVAKRGQDVALRCDPISGHVSLFWYQQALGQGPEFLTYFQNEAQLDKSGLPSDRFFAERPEGSVSTLKIQRTQQEDSAVYLCASSLVFPGGELDYGYTFGSGTRLTVV.

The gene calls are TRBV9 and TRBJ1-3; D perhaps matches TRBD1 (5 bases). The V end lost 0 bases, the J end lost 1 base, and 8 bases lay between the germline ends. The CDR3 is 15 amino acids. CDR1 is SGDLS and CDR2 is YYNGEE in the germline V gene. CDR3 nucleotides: TGTGCCAGCAGCGTAGTTGGGGCGTCTGGAAACACCATATATTTT. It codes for CASSVVGASGNTIYF. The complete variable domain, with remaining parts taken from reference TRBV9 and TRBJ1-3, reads DSGVTQTPKHLITATGQRVTLRCSPRSGDLSVYWYQQSLDQGLQFLIQYYNGEERAKGNILERFSAQQFPDLHSELNLSSLELGDSALYFCASSVVGASGNTIYFGEGSWLTVV.

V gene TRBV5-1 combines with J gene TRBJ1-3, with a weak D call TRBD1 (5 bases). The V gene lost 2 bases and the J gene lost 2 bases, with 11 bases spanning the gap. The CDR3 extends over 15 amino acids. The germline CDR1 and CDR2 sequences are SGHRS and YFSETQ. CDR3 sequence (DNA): TGCGCCAGCAGCTTCGGGGAAGGGGCTGGAAACACCATATATTTT. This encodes CASSFGEGAGNTIYF.